The 17 T cell receptor beta chains below come from one sample, sequenced in a study of T cell repertoires in aging, cancer and after chemotherapy. The template was genomic DNA from peripheral blood, not RNA. TRB rearrangements spanning V, D and J were amplified using mixed TRB-A/B primers. TCRdb called the multiplex PCR reads again in MiXCR, with one record for every CDR3 protein. The data hold about 8,700 distinct CDR3 sequences, with 30% to 40% observed a single time. The sequencing sample was made of blood. Source of these receptors: a human donor in good health.

This clonotype was seen only a few times. CDR3 sequence: CAGSGGAQETQYF. The CDR3 DNA sequence: TGTGCCGGGTCCGGGGGGGCCCAAGAGACCCAGTACTTC. The chain is built from TRBV30 and TRBJ2-5; 8 nucleotides align to TRBD2. The germline gives CDR1 GTSNPN, CDR2 SVGIG (reference sequence). This CDR3 comprises 13 residues. V lost 8 bases to trimming and J lost 1 base; unmatched junction nucleotides: 6.

This clonotype was found a few times. The chain couples TRBV11-2 to TRBJ2-4; D possibly matches TRBD1 or TRBD2 (5 bases each). The CDR3 totals 13 residues. In germline, CDR1 is SGHAT, CDR2 FQNNGV. V was pared by 7 bases and J by 0 bases, with 7 bases between. CDR3 loop: CASTRGAKNIQYF. The DNA for the CDR3 is TGTGCCAGCACGAGGGGAGCCAAAAACATTCAGTACTTC.

CDR3 amino acids: CARTETKGNNQPQHF. The CDR3 DNA is TGTGCCAGAACCGAAACGAAAGGGAACAATCAGCCCCAGCATTTT. V and J are TRBV28 and TRBJ1-5; no clear D. The V and J ends lost 9 bases and 3 bases respectively, with 18 bases between them. Germline V lookup: CDR1 MDHEN, CDR2 SYDVKM. The CDR3 loop spans 15 amino acids.

The table lists this clonotype with a few counts. The V call is TRBV7-2, the J call TRBJ2-1; 10 bases map to TRBD2. V trimming: 10 bases; J trimming: 6 bases; junction bases outside the gene matches: 3. The CDR3 extends over 12 amino acids. CDR1 and CDR2 from the germline V gene are SGHTA and FQGNSA. The CDR3 DNA follows: TGTGCCACAGCGGGAGGGGGCAATGAGCAGTTCTTC. This sequence encodes CATAGGGNEQFF.

The J gene is TRBJ2-7, the V gene TRBV7-3, with 7 bases aligning to TRBD1. Germline V gene sequence: CDR1 SGHTA, CDR2 FQGTGA. The CDR3 runs to 15 residues. V was pared by 2 bases and J by 6 bases, with 10 bases of the junction left unmatched. The CDR3 loop is CASSLSEGQRLEQYF. The CDR3 DNA reads as TGTGCCAGCAGCTTATCCGAGGGACAGCGCCTCGAGCAGTACTTC. The full variable domain, its missing parts supplied by reference TRBV7-3 and TRBJ2-7, is GAGVSQTPSNKVTEKGKYVELRCDPISGHTALYWYRQSLGQGPEFLIYFQGTGAADDSGLPNDRFFAVRPEGSVSTLKIQRTERGDSAVYLCASSLSEGQRLEQYFGPGTRLTVT.

For this clonotype: One end of the junction fails to match germline, which may point to a read error. The chain uses TRBV14 and TRBJ2-6, with a possible D match to TRBD1 (6 bases). Looked up from germline, CDR1 is SGHDN and CDR2 is FVKESK. CDR3 length: 18 residues. The CDR3 region has the DNA TGTGCCAGCAGCCAAGGGGCAGGGGATACCTCTGGGGCCAAAGTCCTGACTTTC. It translates to CASSQGAGDTSGAKVLTF.

This clonotype has more than one count but fewer than ten. The genes are TRBV19 and TRBJ2-7; 13 bases line up with TRBD2. This CDR3 has 16 amino acids. In germline, CDR1 is LNHDA, CDR2 SQIVND (reference sequence). After removal of 5 bases from V and 2 bases from J, the junction contained 6 bases not matched to a gene. The CDR3 reads CASSGGLAGNAYEQYF. CDR3 DNA sequence: TGTGCCAGTAGTGGGGGACTAGCGGGAAATGCCTACGAGCAGTACTTC.

The chain couples TRBV24-1 to TRBJ2-1; D not resolved. The germline V gene encodes CDR1 KGHDR and CDR2 SFDVKD. The CDR3 extends over 14 amino acids. Deletions cut 4 bases from V and 4 bases from J, with 10 bases between. CDR3 nucleotides: TGTGCCACCAGTGAAGGTAGGCTGTACAATGAGCAGTTCTTC. It encodes CATSEGRLYNEQFF.

The gene calls are TRBV5-6 and TRBJ2-7; no definite D call. This CDR3 is 13 amino acids long. CDR1 and CDR2 from the germline V gene are SGHDT and YYEEEE. With 4 bases removed from V and 2 bases from J, the gap between germline ends came to 10 bases. The CDR3 is CASSPPRAYEQYF. The CDR3 nucleotides are TGTGCCAGCAGCCCACCCCGGGCCTACGAGCAGTACTTC.

The CDR3 sequence: CASTRLAGVGETQYF. The CDR3 DNA reads as TGTGCCAGCACTAGACTAGCGGGAGTTGGGGAGACCCAGTACTTC. The V call is TRBV6-1, the J call TRBJ2-5; 12 bases align to TRBD2. V lost 7 bases to trimming and J lost 5 bases; unmatched junction nucleotides: 8. Germline V gene lookup returns CDR1 MNHNS and CDR2 SASEGT. The length of the CDR3 is 15 residues.

This clonotype was counted between two and nine times. V usage is TRBV5-6 and J usage is TRBJ2-2; D might be TRBD1 (6 bases). The CDR3 covers 15 residues. The V end was cut by 0 bases, the J end by 3 bases, with 9 bases between. Germline-derived CDR1 and CDR2 are SGHDT and YYEEEE. The CDR3 coding sequence is TGTGCCAGCAGCTTGGGACAGGATGACACCGGGGAGCTGTTTTTT. The encoded protein is CASSLGQDDTGELFF.

This clonotype was picked up a small number of times. The chain employs TRBV7-2 and TRBJ2-3; a possible D gene is TRBD1 (6 bases). The CDR3 totals 13 residues. The V end lost 5 bases, the J end lost 6 bases, and 12 bases lay between the germline ends. Germline lookup yields CDR1 SGHTA and CDR2 FQGNSA. This CDR3 is CASSLNQGDTQYF. As DNA, the CDR3 is TGTGCCAGCAGCCTCAACCAGGGGGATACGCAGTATTTT.

The chain carries TRBV19 and TRBJ2-3, with 7 positions matching TRBD2. The length of the CDR3 is 15 residues. The germline V gene has CDR1 LNHDA and CDR2 SQIVND (reference sequence). V shed 3 bases and J 2 bases; nucleotides not matched to a gene: 5. The CDR3, as DNA: TGTGCCAGTAGTATTACTAGCGTATTCACAGATACGCAGTATTTT. It encodes CASSITSVFTDTQYF.

This clonotype was counted a few times. DNA of the CDR3: TGTGCCAGCAGTGATACTAGCGGGAACGCAGATACGCAGTATTTT. Translated: CASSDTSGNADTQYF. The J gene is TRBJ2-3, the V gene TRBV6-4; TRBD2 matches 10 bases. V shed 3 bases, J shed 4 bases, and the junction held 4 bases outside the gene matches. The CDR3 totals 15 residues. Germline CDR1 is MRHNA and CDR2 is SNTAGT.

By frequency in the sample, this clonotype is medium-sized (0.01 to 0.1%). This chain uses TRBV29-1 with TRBJ2-5; 7 nucleotides align to TRBD1. CDR3 size: 13 residues. The germline V gene encodes CDR1 SQVTM and CDR2 ANQGSEA. Germline trimming cut 4 bases from V and 2 bases from J; bases unmatched to any gene: 4. This CDR3 reads CSVAGQLQETQYF. The CDR3 DNA is TGCAGCGTTGCGGGACAGCTACAAGAGACCCAGTACTTC.

By sample share, this clonotype is medium-sized (0.01 to 0.1%). This rearrangement joins TRBV20-1 to TRBJ1-2; D unresolved. This CDR3 region has 14 residues. Germline CDR1 is DFQATT and CDR2 is SNEGSKA (reference sequence). The V and J ends lost 3 bases and 5 bases respectively, with 16 bases between them. The CDR3 nucleotides are TGCAGTGCTAGGTATTCGGGCGCAGTTTATGGCTACACCTTC. Protein product: CSARYSGAVYGYTF.

The chain has TRBV19 and TRBJ2-1; the match to TRBD2 covers 11 bases. Looked up from germline, CDR1 is LNHDA and CDR2 is SQIVND (reference sequence). The V segment lost 4 bases and the J segment 7 bases; nucleotides outside the gene matches: 6. CDR3 length: 15 amino acids. CDR3 sequence reads: CASSKASGRWNEQFF. Written as DNA, the CDR3 is TGTGCCAGTAGTAAGGCTAGCGGGAGGTGGAATGAGCAGTTCTTC.